The clone carrying this TCR beta chain was seen a few times. This specimen belongs to a study of T cells after somatic rescue of genetic block. V was clipped by 2 bases and J by 7 bases; unmatched bases: 4. CDR1 and CDR2 from the germline V gene are MNHNS and SASEGT. The length of the CDR3 is 15 residues. Assay: immunoSEQ multiplex PCR; the TCRdb copy retains only in-frame clones and omits some. This table has 12,000 to 15,000 clones, approximately 75% appearing once. The clonotype originates from a young man. This sequence joins TRBV6-1 and TRBJ1-5; TRBD1 agrees at 11 bases. Sequences were obtained from peripheral blood mononuclear cells (PBMCs). Here the CDR3 DNA reads TGTGCCAGCAGTGAATTGGGACAGGGGGTGCAGCCCCAGCATTTT. This gives the protein CASSELGQGVQPQHF.